This entry features one T cell receptor (beta chain) sequence. The antigen is undetermined. The sample originates from a study of cytomegalovirus exposure and HLA in healthy donors. Germline CDR1 KGHSH, CDR2 LQKENI. V was clipped by 5 bases and J by 6 bases; unmatched bases: 18. The CDR3 length is 17 residues. Study-level points and caveats: Sequencing likely caused a cluster of highly shared sequence variants. Altogether, around 160 TCR beta chains were recorded as cytomegalovirus-associated. A later analysis found TCR association rates differed by HLA locus, highest for DRB1 and lowest for HLA-C.

The study ran its PCR with 60 Vbeta and 13 Jbeta primers. Produced via immunoSEQ multiplex PCR; TCRdb's table is partial and in-frame only. Of 100,000 to 150,000 clones listed, approximately 80% are singletons. The donors were healthy bone marrow donors. This receptor was obtained from a woman in her forties in good health and CMV-seropositive. The genes are TRBV18 and TRBJ1-2, with 7 bases fitting TRBD1. The sample comprised PBMCs. In DNA form, the CDR3 reads TGTGCCAGCTCAGTGGGGCAGGGAGCCGGGACAGCAAATGGCTACACCTTC. It codes for CASSVGQGAGTANGYTF.